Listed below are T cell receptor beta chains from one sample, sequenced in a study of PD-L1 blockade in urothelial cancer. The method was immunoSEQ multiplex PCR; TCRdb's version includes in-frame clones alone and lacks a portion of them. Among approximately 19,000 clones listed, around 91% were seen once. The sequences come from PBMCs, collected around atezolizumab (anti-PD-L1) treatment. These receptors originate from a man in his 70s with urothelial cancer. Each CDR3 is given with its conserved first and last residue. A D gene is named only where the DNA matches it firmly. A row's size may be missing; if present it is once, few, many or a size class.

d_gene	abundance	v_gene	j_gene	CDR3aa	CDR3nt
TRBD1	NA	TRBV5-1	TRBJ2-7	CASSLRTGGSYEQYF	TGCGCCAGCAGCTTGCGGACAGGGGGCTCCTACGAGCAGTACTTC
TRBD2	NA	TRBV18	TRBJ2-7	CASSPSGGEQYF	TGTGCCAGCTCACCATCGGGGGGCGAGCAGTACTTC
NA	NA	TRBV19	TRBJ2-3	CASSIVVSTDTQYF	TGTGCCAGTAGTATCGTCGTCAGCACAGATACGCAGTATTTT
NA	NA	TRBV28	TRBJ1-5	CASSPNNNQPQHF	TGTGCCAGCAGTCCTAATAACAATCAGCCCCAGCATTTT
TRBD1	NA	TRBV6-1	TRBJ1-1	CASSRQGGVDTEAFF	TGTGCCAGCAGTAGACAGGGGGGGGTAGACACTGAAGCTTTCTTT
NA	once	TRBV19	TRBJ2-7	CASSNRAYEQYF	TGTGCCAGTAGTAACAGGGCCTACGAGCAGTACTTC
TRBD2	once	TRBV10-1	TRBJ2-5	CASSSSGGKETQYF	TGCGCCAGCAGCTCTAGCGGGGGCAAGGAGACCCAGTACTTC
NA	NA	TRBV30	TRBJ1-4	CAWSVLLTNEKLFF	TGTGCCTGGAGTGTACTATTGACTAATGAAAAACTGTTTTTT
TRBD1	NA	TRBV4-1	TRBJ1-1	CASSPFGQANEAFF	TGCGCCAGCAGCCCATTTGGACAGGCCAATGAAGCTTTCTTT
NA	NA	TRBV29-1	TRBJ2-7	CSASGDDSYEQYF	TGCAGCGCCAGCGGAGACGACTCCTACGAGCAGTACTTC
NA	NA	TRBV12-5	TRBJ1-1	CASGLSPTEAFF	TGTGCTAGTGGTTTGAGCCCCACTGAAGCTTTCTTT
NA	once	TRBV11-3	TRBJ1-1	CASSLPGETEAFF	TGTGCCAGCAGCTTACCTGGGGAGACTGAAGCTTTCTTT
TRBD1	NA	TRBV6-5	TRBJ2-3	CASGTGTGGTDTQYF	TGTGCCAGCGGGACCGGGACAGGGGGGACAGATACGCAGTATTTT
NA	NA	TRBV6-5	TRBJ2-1	CASRQGYNEQFF	TGTGCCAGCCGACAAGGTTACAATGAGCAGTTCTTC
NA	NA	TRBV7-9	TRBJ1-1	CASSKGGVNTEAFF	TGTGCCAGCAGTAAAGGGGGGGTGAACACTGAAGCTTTCTTT
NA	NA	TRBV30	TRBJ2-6	CAWTVLPSSGANVLTF	TGTGCCTGGACGGTTTTGCCGTCCTCTGGGGCCAACGTCCTGACTTTC
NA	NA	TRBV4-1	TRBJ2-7	CASSGGVGSYEQYF	TGCGCCAGCAGCGGAGGAGTGGGGAGCTACGAGCAGTACTTC
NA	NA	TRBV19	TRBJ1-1	CASTPGLNTEAFF	TGTGCCAGCACACCAGGGCTTAACACTGAAGCTTTCTTT
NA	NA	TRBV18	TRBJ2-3	CASSPRSGRTDTQYF	TGTGCCAGCTCACCACGGTCGGGGAGGACAGATACGCAGTATTTT
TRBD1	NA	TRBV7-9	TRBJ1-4	CASSKGQGEEKLFF	TGTGCCAGCAGCAAAGGACAGGGGGAAGAAAAACTGTTTTTT
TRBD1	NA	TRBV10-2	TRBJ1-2	CASRTTGGYGYTF	TGCGCCAGCAGAACGACAGGGGGCTATGGCTACACCTTC
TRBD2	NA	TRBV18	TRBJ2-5	CASSPRWTSGGRETQYF	TGTGCCAGCTCACCACGCTGGACTAGCGGGGGCCGGGAGACCCAGTACTTC
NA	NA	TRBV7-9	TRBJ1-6	CASSPRNRMDSHNSPLHF	TGTGCCAGCAGTCCCCGAAACCGAATGGACAGCCACAATTCACCCCTCCACTTT
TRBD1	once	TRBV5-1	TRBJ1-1	CASSPIRHRGSEAFF	TGCGCCAGCAGCCCAATCCGCCACAGGGGGTCTGAAGCTTTCTTT
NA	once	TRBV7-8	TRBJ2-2	CASSLRSGNTGELFF	TGTGCCAGCAGCTTACGATCAGGGAACACCGGGGAGCTGTTTTTT
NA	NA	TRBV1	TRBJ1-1	CTSRQGANTEAFF	TGCACCAGCAGACAGGGGGCGAACACTGAAGCTTTCTTT
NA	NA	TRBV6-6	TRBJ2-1	CASSPGIQGGGEQFF	TGTGCCAGCAGTCCCGGGATCCAGGGAGGTGGTGAGCAGTTCTTC
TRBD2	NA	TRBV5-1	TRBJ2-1	CASWGLARNEQFF	TGCGCCAGTTGGGGACTAGCTAGGAATGAGCAGTTCTTC
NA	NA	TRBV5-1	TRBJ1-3	CASSPEGGNTIYF	TGCGCCAGCAGTCCGGAGGGAGGAAACACCATATATTTT
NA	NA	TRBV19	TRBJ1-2	CASSVSRIYGYTF	TGTGCCAGTAGTGTATCTAGAATCTATGGCTACACCTTC
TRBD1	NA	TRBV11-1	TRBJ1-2	CASSPTGTNYGYTF	TGTGCCAGCAGCCCGACAGGGACGAACTATGGCTACACCTTC
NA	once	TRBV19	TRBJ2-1	CASSIVGQSHYNEQFF	TGTGCCAGTAGTATAGTTGGACAGTCCCACTACAATGAGCAGTTCTTC